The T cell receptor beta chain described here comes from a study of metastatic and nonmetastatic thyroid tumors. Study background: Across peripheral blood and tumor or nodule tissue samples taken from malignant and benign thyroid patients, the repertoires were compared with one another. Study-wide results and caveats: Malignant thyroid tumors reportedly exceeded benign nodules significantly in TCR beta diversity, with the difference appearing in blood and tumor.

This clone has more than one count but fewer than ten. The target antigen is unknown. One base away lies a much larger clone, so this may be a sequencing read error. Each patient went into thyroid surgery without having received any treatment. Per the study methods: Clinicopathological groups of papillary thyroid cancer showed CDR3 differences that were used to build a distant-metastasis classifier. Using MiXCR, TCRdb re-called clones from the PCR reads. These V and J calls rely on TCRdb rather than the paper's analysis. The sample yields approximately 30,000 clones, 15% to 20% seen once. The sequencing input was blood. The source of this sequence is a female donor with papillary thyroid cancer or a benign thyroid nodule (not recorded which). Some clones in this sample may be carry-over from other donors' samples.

The CDR3 DNA follows: TGTGCCAGCATCCACGATGACAGGGGGCCTAACTATGGCTACACCTTC. Amino acids: CASIHDDRGPNYGYTF. This chain links TRBV12-3 or TRBV12-4 with TRBJ1-2; 10 nucleotides align to TRBD1. V lost 7 bases and J lost 0; bases outside the gene matches: 8. CDR3 length: 16 residues.